Listed below are T cell receptor beta chains from one sample, sequenced in a study of T cell repertoires in cytomegalovirus infection. Their antigens are not known. TCRdb passed the reads through MiXCR, listing each CDR3 protein once. The top ten clones hold 9.5% to 15% of a sample with 700,000 to 950,000 distinct CDR3 sequences, approximately 29% of them seen once. Sequenced material: cultured CD8+ T cells from PBMCs, taken from culture after CMV antigen stimulation. All receptors derive from a human donor in good health (CMV status not recorded). Some clones in this sample may be carry-over from other donors' samples. CDR3s include the opening cysteine and the closing phenylalanine or tryptophan. Each record gives: clone size, D gene, J gene, V gene, CDR3 DNA, CDR3 protein. D genes are given only for firm matches. Clone size is given for some rows only: seen once, a few or many times, or a class if the clone is expanded.

clone_size: .
d_call: TRBD1
j_call: TRBJ1-2
v_call: TRBV20-1
cdr3_nt: TGCAGTGCTAGTTGGGGACAGGGATATGGCTACACCTTC
cdr3_aa: CSASWGQGYGYTF

clone_size: once
d_call: TRBD2
j_call: TRBJ2-1
v_call: TRBV20-1
cdr3_nt: TGCAGTGCCCCCCCCGCGGGGGGGCCGGTAGTTGAGCAGTTCTTC
cdr3_aa: CSAPPAGGPVVEQFF

clone_size: .
d_call: .
j_call: TRBJ2-1
v_call: TRBV15
cdr3_nt: TGTGCCACCAGCAGATCCGGGACCCTCCCGGATGAGCAGTTCTTC
cdr3_aa: CATSRSGTLPDEQFF

clone_size: few
d_call: .
j_call: TRBJ1-1
v_call: TRBV5-6
cdr3_nt: TGTGCCAGCAGCTTGGATTTCCGGGTTACGAACACTGAAGCTTTCTTT
cdr3_aa: CASSLDFRVTNTEAFF

clone_size: .
d_call: .
j_call: TRBJ1-3
v_call: TRBV6-1
cdr3_nt: TGTGCCAGCAGTGAAGCGGGAGGACTTGGAAACACCATATATTTT
cdr3_aa: CASSEAGGLGNTIYF

clone_size: few
d_call: .
j_call: TRBJ1-5
v_call: TRBV19
cdr3_nt: TGTGCCAGTAGTATAGGGCCCAACCAGGGTAGGCCCCAGCATTTT
cdr3_aa: CASSIGPNQGRPQHF

clone_size: few
d_call: .
j_call: TRBJ2-2
v_call: TRBV6-5
cdr3_nt: TGTGCCAGCAGTCCCCTATTCATGACAGCGAACACCGGGGAGCTGTTTTTT
cdr3_aa: CASSPLFMTANTGELFF

clone_size: .
d_call: TRBD1
j_call: TRBJ2-1
v_call: TRBV5-1
cdr3_nt: TGCGCCAGCAGCTGGGGACAGGCTTCCCTGGATGAGCAGTTCTTC
cdr3_aa: CASSWGQASLDEQFF

clone_size: .
d_call: .
j_call: TRBJ1-1
v_call: TRBV20-1
cdr3_nt: TGCAGTGCTCGTGAGGTCGGGAACACTGAAGCTTTCTTT
cdr3_aa: CSAREVGNTEAFF

clone_size: few
d_call: .
j_call: TRBJ1-1
v_call: TRBV7-9
cdr3_nt: TGTGCCAGCACTCACAACACTGAAGCTTTCTTT
cdr3_aa: CASTHNTEAFF